These T cell receptor beta chains were read from a single sample in a study of response to subunit inactivated influenza vaccine. TCRdb reanalysed the RT-PCR reads using MiXCR and keeps one entry per CDR3 protein. The data contain 700,000 to 800,000 distinct CDR3 sequences, less than 20% of them singletons. This specimen was PBMCs from blood, taken approximately 5 days after vaccination. These TCRs come from a man in his fifties or sixties who received an inactivated influenza vaccine. Both conserved end residues are part of each CDR3. A D gene is named only where the DNA matches it firmly. The size entry is marked missing in some rows and otherwise reads once, few, many or a size class.

J gene	V gene	clone size	D gene	CDR3 DNA	CDR3 protein
TRBJ2-5	TRBV9	.	TRBD2	TGTGCCAGCAGCGTAGGTGCTGGGACTAGCGGGATGGAGACCCAGTACTTC	CASSVGAGTSGMETQYF
TRBJ2-7	TRBV25-1	.	TRBD2	TGTGCCAGCAGTGATTCGACTAGCGGAGATTACGAGCAGTACTTC	CASSDSTSGDYEQYF
TRBJ2-7	TRBV5-1	.	.	TGCGCCAGCAGGCCCGCCGAGCAGTACTTC	CASRPAEQYF
TRBJ2-5	TRBV7-2	.	TRBD2	TGTGCCAGCAGCTTAGTTGGACTAGCCCCGGAAGAGACCCAGTACTTC	CASSLVGLAPEETQYF
TRBJ1-5	TRBV20-1	.	TRBD1	TGCAGTGCTCTCACAGGGGGCGCGCGAAATCAGCCCCAGCATTTT	CSALTGGARNQPQHF
TRBJ1-1	TRBV15	.	.	TGTGCCACCAGCACCGGGACATTGAACACTGAAGCTTTCTTT	CATSTGTLNTEAFF
TRBJ2-7	TRBV20-1	few	TRBD1	TGCAGTGCTAGACACAGGGGGCGCGCCGAGCAGTACTTC	CSARHRGRAEQYF
TRBJ2-3	TRBV10-3	many	TRBD2	TGTGCATACGGGGGGGATACGCAGTATTTT	CAYGGDTQYF
TRBJ1-1	TRBV10-3	many	.	TGTGCCATCGGGAGTACGGGGGTCACTGAAGCTTTCTTT	CAIGSTGVTEAFF
TRBJ1-1	TRBV5-6	.	TRBD1	TGTGCCAGCAGATATGGACAGGGTTTGGGCACTGAAGCTTTCTTT	CASRYGQGLGTEAFF
TRBJ2-5	TRBV12-3/TRBV12-4	many	TRBD2	TGTGCCAGCGGCTGGACTAGCGGGGGCCAAGAGACCCAGTACTTC	CASGWTSGGQETQYF
TRBJ2-3	TRBV12-3/TRBV12-4	.	TRBD2	TGTGCCAGCAGTTTTAGGGCTAGCGGGGGAGATACGCAGTATTTT	CASSFRASGGDTQYF
TRBJ2-3	TRBV18	few	.	TGTGCCAGCTCTCCGACGCCCTACCCCAGAGATACGCAGTATTTT	CASSPTPYPRDTQYF